Shown below are 5 T cell receptor beta chains from a single sample sequenced in a study of beta chain features in type 1 diabetes (dated by TCRdb to 2016 to 2018). The library relied on the immunoSEQ multiplex PCR assay. All of the isolated RNA was reverse transcribed with the High Capacity cDNA Reverse Transcription Kit, so expressed TCRB transcripts were sequenced. The table comes from immuneACCESS by way of TCRdb, which keeps in-frame sequences with V and J called. Part of the clones is missing from these tables; in studies checked, under half for an unresolved V gene and the rest for unknown reasons. This sample holds roughly 700,000 clones; about an eighth were observed only once. In total, the top ten clones hold around 0.022% of the sample. Their antigens remain unidentified. The investigation overall reported the following: Type 1 diabetes patients showed a moderate but significant shortening of TCRB CDR3 length in all four CD4+ subsets.

The specimen sequenced was naive CD4+ T cells from blood. This specimen's cell subset or site label, per the study, means: true naive CD4+ T cells. Receptors were obtained from a young man with type 1 diabetes.

This clone was found a few times. The chain carries TRBV5-1 and TRBJ2-3; no clear D. The CDR3 sequence is 13 residues long. V was cut by 9 bases and J by 7 bases, with 18 bases left in between. Germline V gives CDR1 SGHRS, CDR2 YFSETQ. CDR3 sequence (DNA): TGCGCCACCTCATCGGCCGGGCGACATACGCAGTATTTT. It encodes CATSSAGRHTQYF. Looking up the rest from reference TRBV5-1 and TRBJ2-3 gives the full variable domain: KAGVTQTPRYLIKTRGQQVTLSCSPISGHRSVSWYQQTPGQGLQFLFEYFSETQRNKGNFPGRFSGRQFSNSRSEMNVSTLELGDSALYLCATSSAGRHTQYFGPGTRLTVL.

This clone was picked up a small number of times. The chain joins TRBV28 to TRBJ1-1, with 7 nucleotides matching TRBD1. Germline CDR1 and CDR2: MDHEN and SYDVKM. The trim removed 5 bases at V and 0 bases at J, leaving 6 bases unmatched. The CDR3 covers 15 residues. The CDR3 is CASSEGAVMNTEAFF. DNA of the CDR3: TGTGCCAGCAGTGAGGGGGCCGTCATGAACACTGAAGCTTTCTTT.

The chain recombines TRBV18 with TRBJ1-1; D ambiguous. V was clipped by 0 bases and J by 1 base, with 9 bases between them. CDR3 length: 15 residues. Germline loops: CDR1 KGHSH, CDR2 LQKENI. The CDR3 sequence: CASSPPSPGNTEAFF. The CDR3 bases are TGTGCCAGCTCACCACCTTCCCCTGGGAACACTGAAGCTTTCTTT.

This clone was observed a handful of times. The chain employs TRBV7-9 and TRBJ1-2; no clear D. This CDR3 has 12 residues. V lost 7 bases and J lost 4, with 10 bases in between. Germline assignment: CDR1 SEHNR and CDR2 FQNEAQ (reference sequence). The CDR3 spells CASTLIGYGYTF. The CDR3 nucleotides read TGTGCCAGCACCTTGATAGGCTATGGCTACACCTTC. Based on the CDR3 plus reference TRBV7-9 and TRBJ1-2, the full variable domain is DTGVSQNPRHKITKRGQNVTFRCDPISEHNRLYWYRQTLGQGPEFLTYFQNEAQLEKSRLLSDRFSAERPKGSFSTLEIQRTEQGDSAMYLCASTLIGYGYTFGSGTRLTVV.

This clone occurred a few times. The chain has TRBV28 and TRBJ1-4; 7 bases match TRBD1. The junction had 10 bases not matched to a gene; V was cut back by 9 bases and J by 6 bases. The CDR3 is 14 amino acids. CDR1 and CDR2 (germline): MDHEN, SYDVKM. CDR3 coding DNA: TGTGCCAGTCCTCCCGGGACAGCTCATGAAAAACTGTTTTTT. Translated, it gives CASPPGTAHEKLFF.